The next 23 T cell receptor beta chains were all read from a single sample in a study of T cell responses to AZD1222 COVID-19 vaccine. Libraries were prepared by immunoSEQ multiplex PCR; TCRdb keeps only in-frame clonotypes and omits some of them. The table has 250,000 to 300,000 clones, roughly 93% seen once. The sequences come from peripheral blood, collected 28 days after the second AZD1222 dose. The receptors here all came from an adult who received the AZD1222 COVID-19 vaccine.

The chain couples TRBV18 to TRBJ1-2; D is unresolved. Trimming took 4 bases from V and 4 from J, leaving 13 bases between them. There are 14 residues in the CDR3. The germline V gene has CDR1 KGHSH and CDR2 LQKENI. CDR3 sequence reads: CASSRLAPTYGYTF. CDR3 nucleotides: TGTGCCAGCTCACGACTGGCGCCCACCTATGGCTACACCTTC.

J is TRBJ1-3 and V is TRBV6-6, with no clear D. This CDR3 is 15 amino acids long. CDR1 and CDR2 from the germline V gene are MNHNY and SVGAGI (reference sequence). V lost 7 bases and J 4 bases, leaving 17 bases between the germline ends. CDR3 in amino acids: CASISPAPGGNTIYF. The CDR3 DNA sequence: TGTGCCAGCATTTCTCCGGCCCCGGGGGGAAACACCATATATTTT.

The chain is built from TRBV23-1 and TRBJ1-2, with D perhaps matching TRBD1 (5 bases). TRBV23-1 is treated as an ORF (open reading frame) with a function not yet certain. The CDR3 totals 13 residues. V lost 9 bases and J lost 4, with 15 bases in between. This CDR3 reads CARLGGEGYGYTF. The CDR3 DNA reads TGCGCCAGACTCGGGGGGGAGGGCTATGGCTACACCTTC.

The chain joins TRBV3-1 (or the pseudogene TRBV3-2) to TRBJ1-1; D ambiguous. The CDR3 runs 11 residues. Per germline, CDR1 LGHDT and CDR2 YNNKEL (reference sequence). V was trimmed by 2 bases and J by 4 bases, leaving 2 bases between them. The CDR3, as DNA: TGTGCCAGCAGCCAAACCACTGAAGCTTTCTTT. As protein: CASSQTTEAFF.

This sequence joins TRBV19 and TRBJ1-2, with a possible D match to TRBD1 (6 bases). The CDR3 sequence is 14 residues long. Between the trimmed V and J ends, which lost 4 bases and 2 bases, there was a span of 11 bases. Germline V gene sequence: CDR1 LNHDA, CDR2 SQIVND (reference sequence). The CDR3 DNA reads TGTGCCAGTAGTAACCAACAGGGCAACTATGGCTACACCTTC. Protein sequence: CASSNQQGNYGYTF.

The chain recombines TRBV3-1 (or the pseudogene TRBV3-2) with TRBJ1-3; possibly TRBD1 for D (6 bases). CDR3 size: 14 residues. Trimming pared 5 bases from V and 2 bases from J, leaving 10 bases between. Looked up from germline, CDR1 is LGHDT and CDR2 is YNNKEL (reference sequence). CDR3 loop: CASSRGGAGNTIYF. In nucleotides, the CDR3 is TGTGCCAGCAGCAGAGGGGGGGCTGGAAACACCATATATTTT.

The J gene is TRBJ2-7, the V gene TRBV5-1; 10 nucleotides match TRBD1. Germline V gene lookup returns CDR1 SGHRS and CDR2 YFSETQ. The CDR3 totals 14 residues. Losses at the gene ends were 4 bases for V and 2 bases for J; bases not matched to a gene: 3. CDR3 amino acids: CASSRDRGPYEQYF. CDR3 sequence (DNA): TGCGCCAGCAGCAGGGACAGGGGCCCCTACGAGCAGTACTTC.

J is TRBJ2-1 and V is TRBV3-1 (or the pseudogene TRBV3-2); 10 bases align to TRBD2. The CDR3 has 17 residues. Losses at the gene ends were 0 bases for V and 4 bases for J; bases not matched to a gene: 6. Per the germline V gene, CDR1 is LGHDT and CDR2 is YNNKEL (reference sequence). This CDR3 reads CASSQDWASGSYNEQFF. CDR3 in DNA: TGTGCCAGCAGCCAAGATTGGGCTAGCGGGAGTTACAATGAGCAGTTCTTC.

This clone was found once. The chain joins TRBV27 to TRBJ1-4; 7 bases map to TRBD1. After removal of 4 bases from V and 4 bases from J, the junction contained 12 bases not matched to a gene. Germline CDR1 reads MNHEY; CDR2 reads SMNVEV (reference sequence). The CDR3 runs 17 residues. The DNA for the CDR3 is TGTGCCAGCAGTTCCCGCCTTACAGGGGTGGGTAATGAAAAACTGTTTTTT. Translated, it gives CASSSRLTGVGNEKLFF.

This clone was detected only once. The chain recombines TRBV20-1 with TRBJ1-1, with a tentative D call TRBD1 (5 bases). CDR1 DFQATT and CDR2 SNEGSKA come from the germline V gene (reference sequence). The CDR3 is 9 amino acids. The CDR3 sequence is CRGGTEAFF. The CDR3 coding sequence is TGCAGGGGGGGCACTGAAGCTTTCTTT.

The chain has TRBV18 and TRBJ1-3; D might be TRBD1 (6 bases). The V end was cut by 5 bases, the J end by 2 bases, with 13 bases between. The germline V gene encodes CDR1 KGHSH and CDR2 LQKENI. The CDR3 is 15 amino acids. In DNA, the CDR3 is TGTGCCAGCTCATCAAACAGGGCCCCTGGAAACACCATATATTTT. It is translated as CASSSNRAPGNTIYF.

CDR3 loop: CASSLEGLYNEQFF. The CDR3 coding sequence is TGTGCCAGCAGCTTGGAGGGCCTCTACAATGAGCAGTTCTTC. The chain recombines TRBV5-4 with TRBJ2-1; the D is unclear. The V gene lost 0 bases and the J gene lost 3 bases, with 7 bases spanning the gap. Germline CDR1 reads SGHNT; CDR2 reads YYREEE (reference sequence). The CDR3 covers 14 residues.

The chain carries TRBV24-1 and TRBJ1-4; no reliable D call. The V and J ends lost 7 bases and 6 bases respectively, with 11 bases between them. The CDR3 is made up of 13 amino acids. Germline assignment: CDR1 KGHDR and CDR2 SFDVKD. The CDR3 sequence is CATSGSEDEKLFF. The CDR3 nucleotides read TGTGCCACCAGCGGTTCGGAGGATGAAAAACTGTTTTTT.

The rearrangement links TRBV4-1 to TRBJ1-5; D is unresolved. The CDR3 loop spans 12 amino acids. Germline CDR1 reads MGHRA; CDR2 reads YSYEKL. Trimming stripped 4 bases from V and 6 bases from J, with 7 bases between. The CDR3 is CASSRGSQPQHF. CDR3 sequence (DNA): TGCGCCAGCAGCCGGGGTAGTCAGCCCCAGCATTTT.

The genes are TRBV2 and TRBJ2-5, with D uncertain. The CDR3 is made up of 13 amino acids. The germline V gene encodes CDR1 SNHLY and CDR2 FYNNEI. With 7 bases removed from V and 5 bases from J, the gap between germline ends came to 14 bases. The CDR3 DNA is TGTGCCAGCACCCTAGGTCTGGTTGAGACCCAGTACTTC. Translating it yields CASTLGLVETQYF.

The rearrangement joins TRBV12-2 to TRBJ1-6. TRBV12-2 is marked as a pseudogene. The CDR3 extends over 17 amino acids. The CDR3 reads CASRPRTVSSYNSPLHF. In nucleotides, the CDR3 is TGTGCAAGTCGCCCTCGGACCGTTAGCTCCTATAATTCACCCCTCCACTTT.

The CDR3 DNA follows: TGTGCCAGCAGCCAGTGGACAGGGATAACCTACGAGCAGTACTTC. It encodes CASSQWTGITYEQYF. This chain joins TRBV3-1 (or the pseudogene TRBV3-2) and TRBJ2-7, with 8 bases matching TRBD1. Unmatched junction bases numbered 6, after V lost 3 bases and J lost 2 bases. Germline CDR1 LGHDT, CDR2 YNNKEL (reference sequence). The CDR3 runs to 15 residues.

V is TRBV5-1 and J is TRBJ2-5, with D uncertain. Between the trimmed V and J ends, which lost 4 bases and 1 base, there was a span of 11 bases. From germline, CDR1 is SGHRS and CDR2 YFSETQ. CDR3 size: 14 residues. CDR3 protein: CASSTTFPQETQYF. The CDR3 DNA reads TGCGCCAGCAGCACAACATTCCCCCAAGAGACCCAGTACTTC.

This clone was observed a handful of times. The rearrangement uses TRBV19 and TRBJ2-1; 9 bases are shared with TRBD2. CDR3 size: 15 residues. CDR1 and CDR2 from the germline V gene are LNHDA and SQIVND (reference sequence). Trimming at V came to 1 base and at J to 3 bases, leaving 1 base not matched to a gene. The CDR3 bases are TGTGCCAGTAGTATAGGACTAGCGGACTACAATGAGCAGTTCTTC. It encodes CASSIGLADYNEQFF.

CDR3 protein: CASSLGQNTGELFF. Written as DNA, the CDR3 is TGTGCCAGCAGCTTGGGACAGAACACCGGGGAGCTGTTTTTT. The chain employs TRBV7-2 and TRBJ2-2; the D gene is possibly TRBD1 (6 bases). The CDR3 has 14 amino acids. Per the germline V gene, CDR1 is SGHTA and CDR2 is FQGNSA. V lost 3 bases to trimming and J lost 1 base, with 6 bases between them.

This chain links TRBV7-9 with TRBJ1-2; D unclear. This CDR3 spans 13 amino acids. Per germline, CDR1 SEHNR and CDR2 FQNEAQ (reference sequence). V was trimmed by 4 bases and J by 2 bases, leaving 8 bases between them. The CDR3 protein is CASSSGRNYGYTF. CDR3 nucleotides: TGTGCCAGCAGCTCCGGACGGAACTATGGCTACACCTTC.

The chain combines TRBV4-1 with TRBJ2-2; no clear D gene. CDR1 is MGHRA and CDR2 is YSYEKL in the germline V gene. V was trimmed by 0 bases and J by 3 bases, leaving 14 bases between them. The CDR3 sequence is 17 residues long. Here the CDR3 DNA reads TGCGCCAGCAGCCAAGAATTACAGCTACTCTACACCGGGGAGCTGTTTTTT. Its translation is CASSQELQLLYTGELFF.

The J gene is TRBJ1-2, the V gene TRBV9; TRBD1 aligns across 7 bases. Per the germline V gene, CDR1 is SGDLS and CDR2 is YYNGEE. Unmatched junction bases numbered 16, after V lost 6 bases and J lost 8 bases. The CDR3 spans 15 residues. CDR3 in amino acids: CASTRFPSQTGGYTF. The CDR3 region has the DNA TGTGCCAGCACAAGGTTCCCTTCCCAGACAGGGGGCTACACCTTC.